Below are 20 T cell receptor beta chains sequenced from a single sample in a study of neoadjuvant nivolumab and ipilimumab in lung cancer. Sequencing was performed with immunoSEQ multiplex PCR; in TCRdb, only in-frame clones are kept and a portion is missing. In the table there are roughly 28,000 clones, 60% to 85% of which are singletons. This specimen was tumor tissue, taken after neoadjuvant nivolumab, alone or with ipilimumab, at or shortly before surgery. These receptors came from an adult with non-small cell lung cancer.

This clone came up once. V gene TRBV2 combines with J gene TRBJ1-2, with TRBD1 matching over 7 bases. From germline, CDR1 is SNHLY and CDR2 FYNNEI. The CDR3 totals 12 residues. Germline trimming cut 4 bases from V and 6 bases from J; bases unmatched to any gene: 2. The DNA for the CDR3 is TGTGCCAGCAGTGGGACAGGCGATGGCTACACCTTC. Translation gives CASSGTGDGYTF.

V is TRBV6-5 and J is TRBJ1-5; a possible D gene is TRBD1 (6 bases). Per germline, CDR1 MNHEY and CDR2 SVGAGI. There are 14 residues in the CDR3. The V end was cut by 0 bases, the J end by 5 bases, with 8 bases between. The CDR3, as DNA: TGTGCCAGCAGTTACTCCGGGGGCGATCAGCCCCAGCATTTT. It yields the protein CASSYSGGDQPQHF.

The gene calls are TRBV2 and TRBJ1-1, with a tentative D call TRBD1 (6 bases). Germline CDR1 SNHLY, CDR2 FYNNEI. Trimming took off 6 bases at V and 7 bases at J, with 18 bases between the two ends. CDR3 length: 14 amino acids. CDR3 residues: CASSGYRAAVEAFF. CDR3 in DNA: TGTGCCAGCAGCGGGTACAGGGCCGCGGTTGAAGCTTTCTTT.

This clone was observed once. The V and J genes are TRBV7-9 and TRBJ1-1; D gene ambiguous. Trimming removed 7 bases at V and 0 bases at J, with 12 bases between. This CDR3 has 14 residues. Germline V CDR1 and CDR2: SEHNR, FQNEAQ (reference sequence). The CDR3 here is CASTTAPVNTEAFF. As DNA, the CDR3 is TGTGCCAGCACCACCGCCCCCGTGAACACTGAAGCTTTCTTT.

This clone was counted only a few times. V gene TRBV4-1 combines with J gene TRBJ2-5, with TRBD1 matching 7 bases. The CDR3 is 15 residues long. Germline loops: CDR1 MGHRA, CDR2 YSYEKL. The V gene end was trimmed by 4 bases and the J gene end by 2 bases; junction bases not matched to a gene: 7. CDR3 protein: CASSRYLDRQETQYF. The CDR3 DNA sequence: TGCGCCAGCAGCCGATATCTGGACAGGCAAGAGACCCAGTACTTC.

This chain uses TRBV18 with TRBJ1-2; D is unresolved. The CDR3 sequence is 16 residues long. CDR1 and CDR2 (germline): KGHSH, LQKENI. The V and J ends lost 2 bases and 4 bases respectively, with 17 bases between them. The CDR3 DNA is TGTGCCAGCTCACCAGCTACCCGCGGCTCTAGCTATGGCTACACCTTC. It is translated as CASSPATRGSSYGYTF.

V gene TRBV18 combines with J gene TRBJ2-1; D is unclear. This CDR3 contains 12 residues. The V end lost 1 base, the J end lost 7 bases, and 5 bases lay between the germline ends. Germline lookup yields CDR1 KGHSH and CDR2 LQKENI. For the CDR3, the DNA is TGTGCCAGCTCACCACAGTCGAATGAGCAGTTCTTC. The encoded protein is CASSPQSNEQFF.

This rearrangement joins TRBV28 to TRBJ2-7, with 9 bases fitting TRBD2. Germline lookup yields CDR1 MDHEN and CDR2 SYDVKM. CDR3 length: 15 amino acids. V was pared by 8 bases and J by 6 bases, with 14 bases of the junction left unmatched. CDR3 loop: CASGSGGGASLEQYF. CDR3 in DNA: TGTGCCAGCGGCTCGGGCGGGGGGGCTTCCCTCGAGCAGTACTTC.

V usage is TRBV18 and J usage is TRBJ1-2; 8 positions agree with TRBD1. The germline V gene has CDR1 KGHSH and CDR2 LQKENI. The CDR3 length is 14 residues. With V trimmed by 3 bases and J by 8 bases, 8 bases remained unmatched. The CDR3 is CASSPRDRPLGYTF. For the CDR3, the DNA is TGTGCCAGCTCACCCCGGGACAGGCCCTTAGGCTACACCTTC.

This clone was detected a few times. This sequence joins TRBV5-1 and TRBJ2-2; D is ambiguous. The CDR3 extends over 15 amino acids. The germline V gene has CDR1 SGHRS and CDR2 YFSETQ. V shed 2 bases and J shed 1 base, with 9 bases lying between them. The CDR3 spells CASSFSNLNTGELFF. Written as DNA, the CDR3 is TGCGCCAGCAGCTTTTCGAATTTGAACACCGGGGAGCTGTTTTTT.

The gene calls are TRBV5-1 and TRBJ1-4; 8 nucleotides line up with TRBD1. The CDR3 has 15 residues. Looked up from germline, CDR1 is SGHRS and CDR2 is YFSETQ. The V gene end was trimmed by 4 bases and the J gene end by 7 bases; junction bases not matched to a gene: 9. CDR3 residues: CASSTGTGGSEKLFF. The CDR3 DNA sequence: TGCGCCAGCAGCACCGGGACAGGCGGTTCTGAAAAACTGTTTTTT.

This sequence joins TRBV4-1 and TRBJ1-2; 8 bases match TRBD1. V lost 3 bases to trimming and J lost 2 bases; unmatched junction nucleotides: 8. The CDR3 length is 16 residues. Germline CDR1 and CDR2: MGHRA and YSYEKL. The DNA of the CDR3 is TGCGCCAGCAGCCAGATTGACAGGGGTGTGAACTATGGCTACACCTTC. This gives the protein CASSQIDRGVNYGYTF.

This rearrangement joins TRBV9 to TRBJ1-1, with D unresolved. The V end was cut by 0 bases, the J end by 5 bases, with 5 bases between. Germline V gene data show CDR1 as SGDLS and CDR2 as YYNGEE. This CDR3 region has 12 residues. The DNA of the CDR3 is TGTGCCAGCAGCGTAGGGGGAACTGAAGCTTTCTTT. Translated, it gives CASSVGGTEAFF.

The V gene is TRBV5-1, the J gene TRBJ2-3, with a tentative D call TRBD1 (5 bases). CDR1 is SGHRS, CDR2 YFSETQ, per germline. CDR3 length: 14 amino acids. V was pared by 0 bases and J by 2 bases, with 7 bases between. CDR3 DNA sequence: TGCGCCAGCAGCTTGGCGGACAACACAGATACGCAGTATTTT. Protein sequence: CASSLADNTDTQYF.

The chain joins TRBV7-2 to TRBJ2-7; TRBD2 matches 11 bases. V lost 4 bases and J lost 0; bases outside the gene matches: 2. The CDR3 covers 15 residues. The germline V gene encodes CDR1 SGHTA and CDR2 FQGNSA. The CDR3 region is CASSSTSGGSYEQYF. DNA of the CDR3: TGTGCCAGCAGCTCTACTAGCGGGGGCTCCTACGAGCAGTACTTC.

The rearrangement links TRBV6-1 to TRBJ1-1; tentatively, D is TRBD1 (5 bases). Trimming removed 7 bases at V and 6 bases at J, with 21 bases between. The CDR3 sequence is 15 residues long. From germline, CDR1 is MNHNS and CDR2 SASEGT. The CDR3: CASNPQDTEVAEAFF. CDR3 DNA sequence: TGTGCCAGCAATCCCCAGGACACGGAGGTGGCTGAAGCTTTCTTT.

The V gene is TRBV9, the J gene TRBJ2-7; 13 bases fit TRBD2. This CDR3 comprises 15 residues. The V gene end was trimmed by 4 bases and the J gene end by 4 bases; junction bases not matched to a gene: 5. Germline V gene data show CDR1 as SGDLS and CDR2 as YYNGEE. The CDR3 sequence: CASSLTSGGPYEQYF. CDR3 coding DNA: TGTGCCAGCAGCCTGACTAGCGGGGGGCCGTACGAGCAGTACTTC.

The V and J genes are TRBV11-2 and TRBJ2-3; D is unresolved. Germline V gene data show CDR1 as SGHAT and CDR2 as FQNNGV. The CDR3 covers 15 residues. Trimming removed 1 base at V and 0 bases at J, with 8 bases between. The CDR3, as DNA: TGTGCCAGCAGCTTAGGACTCCAAAGCACAGATACGCAGTATTTT. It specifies CASSLGLQSTDTQYF.

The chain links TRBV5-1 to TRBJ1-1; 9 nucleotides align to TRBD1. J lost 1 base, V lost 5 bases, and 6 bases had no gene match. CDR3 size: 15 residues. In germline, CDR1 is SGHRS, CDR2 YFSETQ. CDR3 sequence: CASRSPGQGNTEAFF. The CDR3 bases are TGCGCCAGCAGAAGCCCGGGACAGGGGAACACTGAAGCTTTCTTT.

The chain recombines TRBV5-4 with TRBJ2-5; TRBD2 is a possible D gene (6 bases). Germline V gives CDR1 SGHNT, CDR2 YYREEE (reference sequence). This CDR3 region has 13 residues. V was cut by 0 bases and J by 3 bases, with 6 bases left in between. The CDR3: CASSLGLEETQYF. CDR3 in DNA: TGTGCCAGCAGCTTGGGACTAGAAGAGACCCAGTACTTC.